Listed here are 27 T cell receptor beta chains from one sample, sequenced in a study of blood T cell repertoires in COVID-19. Only in-frame clones appear in the TCRdb table, and some are missing; sequencing was by immunoSEQ multiplex PCR. Of 200,000 to 300,000 clones listed, 88% are singletons. Specimen: peripheral blood. Receptors were obtained from a young woman with COVID-19, enrolled during active disease.

This clone was counted only a few times. V usage is TRBV4-3 and J usage is TRBJ1-6; D is uncertain. V lost 3 bases and J lost 0, with 12 bases in between. CDR1 is LGHNA and CDR2 is YSLEER in the germline V gene. The CDR3 runs 17 residues. The CDR3 region is CASSHAAIISYNSPLHF. CDR3 sequence (DNA): TGCGCCAGCAGCCACGCAGCGATTATCTCCTATAATTCACCCCTCCACTTT.

The chain is built from TRBV19 and TRBJ2-3; 11 bases match TRBD2. CDR1 is LNHDA and CDR2 is SQIVND in the germline V gene (reference sequence). The CDR3 consists of 18 residues. V lost 7 bases, J lost 0 bases, and 12 bases stayed unmatched. The CDR3 is CASTGGGLADLSTDTQYF. The CDR3 coding sequence is TGTGCCAGTACGGGGGGGGGACTAGCGGACCTTAGCACAGATACGCAGTATTTT.

CDR3 protein: CASSLNRETEAFF. The CDR3 bases are TGTGCCAGCAGTTTGAACAGGGAAACTGAAGCTTTCTTT. This chain joins TRBV27 and TRBJ1-1, with D maybe TRBD1 (6 bases). CDR1 is MNHEY, CDR2 SMNVEV, per germline (reference sequence). Trimming shortened V by 3 bases and J by 5 bases, and 10 bases separated the two germline ends. This CDR3 contains 13 residues.

This clone was counted once. This sequence joins TRBV11-3 and TRBJ2-1; D possibly corresponds to TRBD2 (9 bases). Germline V CDR1 and CDR2: SGHNT, YENEEA. The CDR3 contains 15 residues. Trimming removed 8 bases from V and 2 bases from J, with 16 bases in between. The CDR3 is CASQGAGGTYNEQFF. The DNA for the CDR3 is TGTGCCAGCCAGGGGGCGGGGGGGACCTACAATGAGCAGTTCTTC.

The chain joins TRBV6-2 or TRBV6-3 to TRBJ1-5; no reliable D call. Trimming shortened V by 4 bases and J by 6 bases, and 25 bases separated the two germline ends. Germline V lookup: CDR1 MNHEY, CDR2 SVGEGT. This CDR3 contains 18 residues. This CDR3 is CASSSIATSGRRRQPQHF. CDR3 bases: TGTGCCAGCAGTTCGATAGCTACCAGCGGACGGCGGCGTCAGCCCCAGCATTTT.

This sequence joins TRBV29-1 and TRBJ1-1, with 9 bases aligning to TRBD1. CDR1 SQVTM and CDR2 ANQGSEA come from the germline V gene. Trimming at V came to 4 bases and at J to 6 bases, leaving 0 bases not matched to a gene. The CDR3 has 11 amino acids. For the CDR3, the DNA is TGCAGCGTTGGGACAGGGGCTGAAGCTTTCTTT. It is translated as CSVGTGAEAFF.

The chain combines TRBV5-1 with TRBJ2-1; D ambiguous. This CDR3 spans 15 amino acids. Germline V CDR1 and CDR2: SGHRS, YFSETQ. V gave up 0 bases and J gave up 1 base, with 8 bases separating them. CDR3 protein: CASSLAGPSYNEQFF. The CDR3 DNA reads as TGCGCCAGCAGCTTGGCAGGCCCTTCCTACAATGAGCAGTTCTTC. Full variable domain (missing parts from reference TRBV5-1 and TRBJ2-1): KAGVTQTPRYLIKTRGQQVTLSCSPISGHRSVSWYQQTPGQGLQFLFEYFSETQRNKGNFPGRFSGRQFSNSRSEMNVSTLELGDSALYLCASSLAGPSYNEQFFGPGTRLTVL.

The rearrangement uses TRBV28 and TRBJ2-4; TRBD2 agrees at 12 bases. The CDR3 totals 20 residues. J lost 1 base, V lost 4 bases, and 14 bases had no gene match. The germline CDR1 and CDR2 sequences are MDHEN and SYDVKM. The CDR3 loop is CASSSRTSGAPVLAKNIQYF. The CDR3 region has the DNA TGTGCCAGCAGTTCCCGGACTAGCGGGGCCCCCGTTCTTGCCAAAAACATTCAGTACTTC.

A single count supports this clone. The chain recombines TRBV6-5 with TRBJ2-7, with a weak D call TRBD1 (6 bases). The germline V gene encodes CDR1 MNHEY and CDR2 SVGAGI. This CDR3 has 14 residues. V shed 6 bases and J shed 4 bases, with 16 bases lying between them. The CDR3: CASSHLPTGYEQYF. The CDR3 coding sequence is TGTGCCAGCAGCCATCTCCCCACAGGGTACGAGCAGTACTTC.

V and J are TRBV7-2 and TRBJ1-2; 8 nucleotides align to TRBD1. CDR3 length equals 16 residues. Germline-derived CDR1 and CDR2 are SGHTA and FQGNSA. V was clipped by 1 base and J by 8 bases; unmatched bases: 12. CDR3 DNA sequence: TGTGCCAGCAGCTTAGGGGGCTCTCGGACAGGGAACGGCTACACCTTC. This translates into CASSLGGSRTGNGYTF.

This clone was recorded once. V gene TRBV10-3 combines with J gene TRBJ1-1; no firm D call. The CDR3 is made up of 13 amino acids. Germline V gene lookup returns CDR1 ENHRY and CDR2 SYGVKD. Trimming cost V 10 bases and J 4 bases, with 16 bases left between them. CDR3: CATTDDGGTEAFF. CDR3 in DNA: TGTGCCACCACTGACGACGGAGGCACTGAAGCTTTCTTT.

The gene calls are TRBV4-3 and TRBJ1-1; D call uncertain. Germline loops: CDR1 LGHNA, CDR2 YSLEER. CDR3 length: 15 amino acids. V was clipped by 3 bases and J by 6 bases, with 17 bases between them. In DNA, the CDR3 is TGCGCCAGCAGCCAGGCATTACAGAAATTCCCTGAAGCTTTCTTT. Translation: CASSQALQKFPEAFF.

This clone was counted between two and nine times. The J gene is TRBJ1-6, the V gene TRBV3-1 (or the pseudogene TRBV3-2); D is possibly TRBD1 (5 bases). Between the trimmed V and J ends, which lost 4 bases and 10 bases, there was a span of 17 bases. The CDR3 runs 15 residues. CDR1 is LGHDT and CDR2 is YNNKEL in the germline V gene (reference sequence). CDR3 amino acids: CASSPTAGGFSPLHF. The CDR3 bases are TGTGCCAGCAGCCCCACCGCCGGGGGTTTCTCACCCCTCCACTTT.

Comment on this clone: In the same sample, other DNA sequences code for this CDR3. The chain recombines TRBV29-1 with TRBJ2-1; no clear D. V was pared by 4 bases and J by 4 bases, with 11 bases between. Germline lookup yields CDR1 SQVTM and CDR2 ANQGSEA. CDR3 length equals 13 residues. The CDR3 DNA reads TGCAGCGTTGTAGGCGGATCGTACAATGAGCAGTTCTTC. Protein sequence: CSVVGGSYNEQFF.

The count of this clone is one. The rearrangement joins TRBV6-5 to TRBJ1-4; D is unresolved. CDR3 length: 14 residues. The germline V and J ends were trimmed by 8 bases and 1 base, with 11 bases remaining between them. The V gene's germline CDR1 is MNHEY and CDR2 SVGAGI. CDR3 loop: CASGRTGTNEKLFF. The DNA for the CDR3 is TGTGCCAGCGGACGGACTGGAACTAATGAAAAACTGTTTTTT.

DNA for the CDR3: TGTGCCAGCAAACAGGGGTTGGGCACAGATACGCAGTATTTT. It yields the protein CASKQGLGTDTQYF. J is TRBJ2-3 and V is TRBV11-2; 7 bases agree with TRBD1. CDR1 SGHAT and CDR2 FQNNGV come from the germline V gene. J was trimmed by 1 base and V by 7 bases; bases with no gene match: 5. The CDR3 is made up of 14 amino acids.

As concerns this clone: The same CDR3 can be traced to other DNA sequences in this sample. The rearrangement uses TRBV29-1 and TRBJ1-5; a weak D match, TRBD1 (5 bases). CDR1 is SQVTM, CDR2 ANQGSEA, per germline. The CDR3 extends over 12 amino acids. The germline V and J ends were trimmed by 4 bases and 4 bases, with 8 bases remaining between them. CDR3 loop: CSVGQLNQPQHF. CDR3 nucleotides: TGCAGCGTTGGACAGTTAAATCAGCCCCAGCATTTT.

Only a few counts were recorded for this clone. The chain recombines TRBV10-3 with TRBJ1-1; the match to TRBD1 covers 7 bases. Germline CDR1 reads ENHRY; CDR2 reads SYGVKD. CDR3 length equals 13 residues. Germline trimming cut 4 bases from V and 4 bases from J; bases unmatched to any gene: 3. The CDR3 region is CAISADRATEAFF. CDR3 DNA sequence: TGTGCCATCAGTGCCGACAGGGCCACTGAAGCTTTCTTT.

The J gene is TRBJ1-5, the V gene TRBV19; maybe TRBD1 (5 bases). The CDR3 length is 15 residues. The germline V gene has CDR1 LNHDA and CDR2 SQIVND (reference sequence). V lost 6 bases and J 5 bases, leaving 17 bases between the germline ends. CDR3 sequence (DNA): TGTGCCAGTAGCCAGCAGGGTGAGTGGGATCAGCCCCAGCATTTT. It yields the protein CASSQQGEWDQPQHF.

The chain combines TRBV7-9 with TRBJ2-5, with TRBD1 matching over 7 bases. This CDR3 is 17 amino acids long. The V segment lost 1 base and the J segment 2 bases; nucleotides outside the gene matches: 10. CDR1 is SEHNR, CDR2 FQNEAQ, per germline (reference sequence). DNA for the CDR3: TGTGCCAGCAGCTTAGGGGGCAGGGGGTCCGAACAAGAGACCCAGTACTTC. This encodes CASSLGGRGSEQETQYF.

The V and J genes are TRBV4-2 and TRBJ2-7, with 10 bases that match TRBD1. This CDR3 region has 16 residues. After removal of 0 bases from V and 7 bases from J, the junction contained 9 bases not matched to a gene. The V gene's germline CDR1 is LGHNA and CDR2 YNFKEQ. The CDR3, as DNA: TGTGCCAGCAGCCAAGATATGGGACAGGGGAGATGGGAGCAGTACTTC. Protein product: CASSQDMGQGRWEQYF.

V and J are TRBV2 and TRBJ2-3; TRBD2 might be the D (6 bases). V was trimmed by 7 bases and J by 6 bases, leaving 20 bases between them. The germline V gene encodes CDR1 SNHLY and CDR2 FYNNEI. CDR3 length: 15 residues. CDR3 DNA sequence: TGTGCCAGCACCCAGGGACTTACGCTCTTCGATACGCAGTATTTT. Residues: CASTQGLTLFDTQYF. Filled out from reference TRBV2 and TRBJ2-3, the complete variable domain reads EPEVTQTPSHQVTQMGQEVILRCVPISNHLYFYWYRQILGQKVEFLVSFYNNEISEKSEIFDDQFSVERPDGSNFTLKIRSTKLEDSAMYFCASTQGLTLFDTQYFGPGTRLTVL.

The V call is TRBV6-4, the J call TRBJ2-6, with 7 bases that match TRBD2. Per germline, CDR1 MRHNA and CDR2 SNTAGT. V dropped 3 bases and J dropped 0; count of bases not matched to a gene: 14. This CDR3 is 20 amino acids long. CDR3 sequence: CASSESGEDRLPSGANVLTF. CDR3 in DNA: TGTGCCAGCAGTGAAAGCGGGGAAGACAGACTGCCCTCTGGGGCCAACGTCCTGACTTTC.

This clone was observed a few times. This chain joins TRBV11-2 and TRBJ1-6; possible D gene TRBD1, 5 bases. The CDR3 covers 14 residues. The germline V and J ends were trimmed by 4 bases and 12 bases, with 16 bases remaining between them. Looked up from germline, CDR1 is SGHAT and CDR2 is FQNNGV. The CDR3 sequence: CASSSDRVGGPLHF. The DNA for the CDR3 is TGTGCCAGCAGCTCAGACCGTGTCGGGGGACCCCTCCACTTT.

A single count supports this clone. The chain uses TRBV19 and TRBJ1-2; tentative D call: TRBD1 (5 bases). The CDR3 has 14 amino acids. Germline-derived CDR1 and CDR2 are LNHDA and SQIVND (reference sequence). V was trimmed by 7 bases and J by 8 bases, leaving 20 bases between them. CDR3 region: CASNPDSYRSGYTF. CDR3 DNA sequence: TGTGCCAGTAACCCAGACAGTTATCGGTCCGGCTACACCTTC.

V is TRBV2 and J is TRBJ2-3, with 7 nucleotides matching TRBD1. V was clipped by 9 bases and J by 2 bases; unmatched bases: 8. The CDR3 spans 14 residues. Germline V gene sequence: CDR1 SNHLY, CDR2 FYNNEI. CDR3 nucleotide sequence: TGTGCCAGAAGGGGGCCGGTAACCACAGATACGCAGTATTTT. Encoded protein: CARRGPVTTDTQYF. The complete variable domain, with remaining parts taken from reference TRBV2 and TRBJ2-3, reads EPEVTQTPSHQVTQMGQEVILRCVPISNHLYFYWYRQILGQKVEFLVSFYNNEISEKSEIFDDQFSVERPDGSNFTLKIRSTKLEDSAMYFCARRGPVTTDTQYFGPGTRLTVL.

CDR3 sequence (DNA): TGTGCCAGCAGTTTCGCAGGGGCCTACAATGAGCAGTTCTTC. This encodes CASSFAGAYNEQFF. V and J are TRBV6-5 and TRBJ2-1; possible D gene TRBD1, 6 bases. Trimming took 4 bases from V and 2 from J, leaving 9 bases between them. Germline-derived CDR1 and CDR2 are MNHEY and SVGAGI. This CDR3 is built from 14 residues.